The clone carrying this T cell receptor beta chain was picked up many times. Trimming took 7 bases from V and 4 from J, leaving 13 bases between them. Per the germline V gene, CDR1 is SNHLY and CDR2 is FYNNEI. This CDR3 spans 13 amino acids. Data came from immunoSEQ multiplex PCR; TCRdb stores just in-frame clones and leaves some out. In the table there are roughly 200,000 clones, more than 75% of which are singletons. This sample is drawn from a study of blood T cell repertoires in COVID-19. The receptor's source is a woman aged 40 to 50 with COVID-19, enrolled during active disease. The chain employs TRBV2 and TRBJ1-2, with a possible D match to TRBD1 (5 bases). Input material: peripheral blood. The CDR3 reads CASMGRGSYGYTF. As DNA, the CDR3 is TGTGCCAGCATGGGGAGGGGAAGCTATGGCTACACCTTC.